This is a list of T cell receptor beta chains from one sample in a study of T-cell memory formation after mild COVID-19. TCRdb re-derived calls from the 5' RACE reads in MiXCR, one entry per CDR3 protein. The data hold tens of thousands of distinct CDR3 sequences, with about 6.3% observed a single time. Sequencing used PBMCs or a T cell subset sorted from them (not recorded which). These receptors all come from an adult who had mild COVID-19 (a few samples of this study predate the infection). Cell type and time point are not known. The CDR3 runs from the conserved cysteine through the conserved F or W. A D gene is named only where the DNA matches it firmly. For some rows the clone size is stated as once, few or many, or as a class when expanded; others skip it.

size: many
V: TRBV5-5
J: TRBJ2-7
D: TRBD1
CDR3: CASSLTGARSYEQYF
DNA: TGTGCCAGCAGCTTGACAGGGGCACGATCCTACGAGCAGTACTTC

size: many
V: TRBV24-1
J: TRBJ2-5
D: TRBD2
CDR3: CATSSVGLAGRWKETQYF
DNA: TGTGCCACCAGTTCGGTGGGACTAGCGGGGCGGTGGAAAGAGACCCAGTACTTC

size: .
V: TRBV9
J: TRBJ2-7
D: .
CDR3: CASSVEGGRSYEQYF
DNA: TGTGCCAGCAGCGTAGAAGGGGGACGCTCCTACGAGCAGTACTTC

size: many
V: TRBV24-1
J: TRBJ2-5
D: .
CDR3: CATTDGETQYF
DNA: TGTGCCACCACCGATGGGGAGACCCAGTACTTC

size: few
V: TRBV4-1
J: TRBJ1-2
D: TRBD1
CDR3: CASSQPTGGPYGYTF
DNA: TGCGCCAGCAGCCAACCGACAGGGGGCCCGTATGGCTACACCTTC

size: few
V: TRBV3-1
J: TRBJ2-3
D: .
CDR3: CASSQAGAADTQYF
DNA: TGTGCCAGCAGCCAAGCGGGAGCTGCAGATACGCAGTATTTT

size: .
V: TRBV2
J: TRBJ2-3
D: TRBD1
CDR3: CASRVGTGGTDTQYF
DNA: TGTGCCAGCCGTGTCGGGACAGGGGGGACAGATACGCAGTATTTT

size: .
V: TRBV5-6
J: TRBJ2-7
D: .
CDR3: CASSSDGRVLTGQYF
DNA: TGTGCCAGCAGCAGCGACGGAAGGGTCCTGACTGGGCAGTACTTC

size: many
V: TRBV7-2
J: TRBJ2-7
D: TRBD1
CDR3: CASSTRQGRSEQYF
DNA: TGTGCCAGCAGCACGAGACAGGGTAGAAGCGAGCAGTACTTC

size: .
V: TRBV5-1
J: TRBJ2-1
D: TRBD2
CDR3: CASSLAVSSGRKGNEQFF
DNA: TGCGCCAGCAGCTTGGCCGTGAGTAGCGGGAGGAAAGGTAATGAGCAGTTCTTC

size: many
V: TRBV7-2
J: TRBJ2-1
D: TRBD2
CDR3: CASSSPGLAGGLYEQFF
DNA: TGTGCCAGCAGCTCCCCGGGACTAGCGGGGGGGCTCTATGAGCAGTTCTTC

size: .
V: TRBV7-3
J: TRBJ2-4
D: .
CDR3: CASSSPGGAKNIQYF
DNA: TGTGCCAGCAGCTCCCCTGGGGGGGCCAAAAACATTCAGTACTTC

size: many
V: TRBV5-6
J: TRBJ2-5
D: TRBD2
CDR3: CASSLLAVTSAQTGETQYF
DNA: TGTGCCAGCAGCTTGTTGGCGGTGACTAGCGCCCAAACGGGGGAGACCCAGTACTTC

size: many
V: TRBV7-2
J: TRBJ2-1
D: TRBD1
CDR3: CASSLEDRPSSYNEQFF
DNA: TGTGCCAGCAGCTTAGAGGACAGGCCAAGCTCCTACAATGAGCAGTTCTTC

size: many
V: TRBV5-6
J: TRBJ1-1
D: .
CDR3: CASSRPSTEAFF
DNA: TGTGCCAGCAGCCGCCCAAGCACTGAAGCTTTCTTT

size: few
V: TRBV2
J: TRBJ1-2
D: TRBD1
CDR3: CASTLGQGKGYTF
DNA: TGTGCCAGCACATTGGGACAGGGCAAAGGCTACACCTTC

size: .
V: TRBV20-1
J: TRBJ1-1
D: .
CDR3: CSARAVARVNTAAFF
DNA: TGCAGTGCTAGAGCGGTGGCCAGGGTCAACACTGCAGCTTTCTTT

size: .
V: TRBV5-1
J: TRBJ1-1
D: TRBD1
CDR3: CASSLSQGATEAFF
DNA: TGCGCCAGCAGCTTGAGTCAGGGGGCCACTGAAGCTTTCTTT